The 15 T cell receptor beta chains presented below share a single source sample, sequenced in a study of long-term antiretroviral therapy in people with HIV. The run of the v3.0 immunoSEQ assay was at survey level. Produced via immunoSEQ multiplex PCR; TCRdb's table is partial and in-frame only. The repertoire has under 20,000 clones, around 74% of them found once; the top ten carry about 15%. Sequencing was performed on unsorted PBMCs, taken 2.1 to 2.2 years before starting antiretroviral therapy. Source of these receptors: a man aged 25 to 40 with HIV.

In this sample, this clone turned up a few times. Here the CDR3 DNA reads TGTGCCAGCAGTGCGACAGCCTACGAGCAGTACTTC. Its translation is CASSATAYEQYF. The chain recombines TRBV6-1 with TRBJ2-7; D may be TRBD1 (5 bases). The V and J ends lost 4 bases and 2 bases respectively, with 6 bases between them. Germline V gives CDR1 MNHNS, CDR2 SASEGT. This CDR3 is 12 amino acids long.

The rearrangement links TRBV28 to TRBJ2-7, with TRBD1 identical over 7 bases. The ends lost 11 bases at V and 2 bases at J; junction bases unmatched: 12. Germline assignment: CDR1 MDHEN and CDR2 SYDVKM. The length of the CDR3 is 14 residues. CDR3 sequence reads: CAGVTGQPTYEQYF. DNA of the CDR3: TGTGCCGGAGTGACGGGACAGCCGACCTACGAGCAGTACTTC.

The rearrangement joins TRBV28 to TRBJ1-5; 8 nucleotides line up with TRBD1. This CDR3 has 12 residues. The trim removed 6 bases at V and 10 bases at J, leaving 5 bases unmatched. Germline CDR1 reads MDHEN; CDR2 reads SYDVKM. CDR3 in amino acids: CASSPGQGPQHF. Written as DNA, the CDR3 is TGTGCCAGCAGCCCCGGACAGGGTCCCCAGCATTTT.

The rearrangement links TRBV27 to TRBJ2-4; D ambiguous. Trimming took 6 bases from V and 0 from J, leaving 12 bases between them. The germline V gene encodes CDR1 MNHEY and CDR2 SMNVEV (reference sequence). This CDR3 is built from 15 residues. CDR3 bases: TGTGCCAGCAGCCCTATTACTTCAGCCAAAAACATTCAGTACTTC. It yields the protein CASSPITSAKNIQYF.

Sample share makes this clone medium-sized (0.01 to 0.1%). The V call is TRBV6-1, the J call TRBJ1-5, with D tentatively TRBD1 (6 bases). The germline CDR1 and CDR2 sequences are MNHNS and SASEGT. The V end was cut by 3 bases, the J end by 4 bases, with 13 bases between. The CDR3 is 15 amino acids. This CDR3 reads CASSDGPGVNQPQHF. In DNA, the CDR3 is TGTGCCAGCAGTGATGGTCCAGGGGTGAATCAGCCCCAGCATTTT.

J is TRBJ1-5 and V is TRBV7-2, with D tentatively TRBD1 (6 bases). V was trimmed by 2 bases and J by 4 bases, leaving 21 bases between them. The length of the CDR3 is 18 residues. Germline CDR1 reads SGHTA; CDR2 reads FQGNSA. CDR3 loop: CASSLTKNFGQSNQPQHF. The CDR3 bases are TGTGCCAGCAGCTTAACAAAAAATTTTGGACAGTCAAATCAGCCCCAGCATTTT. Combining the CDR3 with reference TRBV7-2 and TRBJ1-5 gives the whole variable domain GAGVSQSPSNKVTEKGKDVELRCDPISGHTALYWYRQSLGQGLEFLIYFQGNSAPDKSGLPSDRFSAERTGGSVSTLTIQRTQQEDSAVYLCASSLTKNFGQSNQPQHFGDGTRLSIL.

V gene TRBV27 combines with J gene TRBJ2-5; perhaps TRBD1 as D (5 bases). Germline loops: CDR1 MNHEY, CDR2 SMNVEV (reference sequence). Trimming left V 3 bases short and J 5 bases short, with 13 bases between. The CDR3 has 14 amino acids. This chain's CDR3 is CASSLTDGRETQYF. The CDR3 DNA follows: TGTGCCAGCAGTTTGACAGATGGTAGGGAGACCCAGTACTTC.

The chain is built from TRBV7-3 and TRBJ1-1; tentative D call: TRBD1 (6 bases). This CDR3 region has 15 residues. V lost 0 bases and J 6 bases, leaving 14 bases between the germline ends. CDR1 is SGHTA and CDR2 is FQGTGA in the germline V gene. The CDR3 reads CASSLTGGDLAEAFF. In DNA form, the CDR3 reads TGTGCCAGCAGCTTAACAGGGGGGGATTTGGCTGAAGCTTTCTTT.

V gene TRBV28 combines with J gene TRBJ1-2; a weak D match, TRBD1 (6 bases). CDR1 and CDR2 (germline): MDHEN, SYDVKM. Trimming shortened V by 4 bases and J by 4 bases, and 13 bases separated the two germline ends. The CDR3 loop spans 14 amino acids. The CDR3 DNA is TGTGCCAGCAGTTCCATGACAGGCCGCTATGGCTACACCTTC. This gives the protein CASSSMTGRYGYTF.

Here the CDR3 reads CASGVGTSGNEQFF. The CDR3 nucleotides are TGTGCCAGCGGCGTGGGGACTAGCGGCAATGAGCAGTTCTTC. The chain links TRBV27 to TRBJ2-1; 11 nucleotides agree with TRBD2. The CDR3 is 14 residues long. Trimming cost V 8 bases and J 6 bases; bases outside gene matches: 6. CDR1 is MNHEY and CDR2 is SMNVEV in the germline V gene (reference sequence).

The rearrangement joins TRBV7-9 to TRBJ2-5; D not resolved. Trimming cost V 5 bases and J 5 bases, with 12 bases left between them. Germline lookup yields CDR1 SEHNR and CDR2 FQNEAQ (reference sequence). CDR3 length: 13 amino acids. CDR3 nucleotide sequence: TGTGCCAGCAGCGCTGGCCTTGGGGAGACCCAGTACTTC. This translates into CASSAGLGETQYF.

This clone was detected a few times. The chain links TRBV2 to TRBJ2-5; D is perhaps TRBD2 (6 bases). This CDR3 has 12 amino acids. CDR1 SNHLY and CDR2 FYNNEI come from the germline V gene. V was trimmed by 5 bases and J by 5 bases, leaving 9 bases between them. CDR3 loop: CASSKGRETQYF. Written as DNA, the CDR3 is TGTGCCAGCAGTAAGGGGAGGGAGACCCAGTACTTC.

The chain carries TRBV6-1 and TRBJ1-5, with TRBD1 as a possible D gene (6 bases). The CDR3 length is 13 residues. The V gene lost 2 bases and the J gene lost 4 bases, with 6 bases spanning the gap. From germline, CDR1 is MNHNS and CDR2 SASEGT. CDR3 sequence: CASSETGNQPQHF. The CDR3 region has the DNA TGTGCCAGCAGTGAAACAGGGAATCAGCCCCAGCATTTT.

The genes are TRBV7-8 and TRBJ1-5, with D uncertain. This CDR3 spans 15 amino acids. CDR1 is SGHVS, CDR2 FQNEAQ, per germline. Trimming stripped 1 base from V and 3 bases from J, with 10 bases between. The CDR3 protein is CASSLGVVINQPQHF. CDR3 DNA sequence: TGTGCCAGCAGCTTAGGAGTAGTGATCAATCAGCCCCAGCATTTT.

The V and J genes are TRBV29-1 and TRBJ2-2; maybe TRBD1 (6 bases). Trimming cost V 3 bases and J 1 base, with 9 bases left between them. The CDR3 is 14 residues long. Per germline, CDR1 SQVTM and CDR2 ANQGSEA. CDR3 nucleotide sequence: TGCAGCGTTGACGAGACAGGGAACACCGGGGAGCTGTTTTTT. Amino acid sequence: CSVDETGNTGELFF.